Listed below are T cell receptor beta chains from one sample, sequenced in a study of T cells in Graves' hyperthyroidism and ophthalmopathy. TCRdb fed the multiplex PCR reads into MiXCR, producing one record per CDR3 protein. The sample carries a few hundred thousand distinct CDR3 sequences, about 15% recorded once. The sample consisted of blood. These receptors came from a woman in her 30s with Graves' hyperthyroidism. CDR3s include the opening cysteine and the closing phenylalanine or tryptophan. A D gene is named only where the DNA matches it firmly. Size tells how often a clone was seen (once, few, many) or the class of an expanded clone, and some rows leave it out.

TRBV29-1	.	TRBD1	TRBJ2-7	CSGGQAYEQYF	TGCAGCGGAGGACAGGCCTACGAGCAGTACTTC
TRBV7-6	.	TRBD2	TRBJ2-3	CASSSYPGLGLPDTQYF	TGTGCCAGCAGCTCATACCCGGGACTAGGGCTTCCAGATACGCAGTATTTT
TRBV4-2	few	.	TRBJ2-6	CASSHVLLTAEDSGANVLTF	TGTGCCAGCAGCCATGTCTTACTGACCGCGGAGGACTCTGGGGCCAACGTCCTGACTTTC
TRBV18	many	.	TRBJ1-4	CASSPLVGATNEKLFF	TGTGCCAGCTCACCACTTGTAGGAGCAACTAATGAAAAACTGTTTTTT
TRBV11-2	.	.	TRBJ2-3	CASSEWVGDTQYF	TGTGCCAGCAGTGAATGGGTTGGAGATACGCAGTATTTT
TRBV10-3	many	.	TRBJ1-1	CAISESKGDEAFF	TGTGCCATCAGTGAGTCGAAGGGCGATGAAGCTTTCTTT
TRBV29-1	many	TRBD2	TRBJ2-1	CSVGLAGLHPSYNEQFF	TGCAGCGTGGGACTAGCGGGACTTCACCCTTCCTACAATGAGCAGTTCTTC
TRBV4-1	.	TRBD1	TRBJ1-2	CASSQVQGNGYTF	TGCGCCAGCAGCCAAGTACAGGGGAATGGCTACACCTTC
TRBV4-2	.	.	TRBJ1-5	CASSQAPGGNQPQHF	TGTGCCAGCAGCCAAGCGCCAGGGGGCAATCAGCCCCAGCATTTT
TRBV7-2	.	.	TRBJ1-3	CASSFPASGNTIYF	TGTGCCAGCAGCTTCCCGGCAAGTGGAAACACCATATATTTT
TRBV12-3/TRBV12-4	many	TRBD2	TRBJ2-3	CASSLVSGRTDTQYF	TGTGCCAGCAGTTTAGTTAGCGGGAGGACAGATACGCAGTATTTT
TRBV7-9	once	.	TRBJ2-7	CASSPTTDYEQYF	TGTGCCAGCAGCCCCACGACCGATTACGAGCAGTACTTC
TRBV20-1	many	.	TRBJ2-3	CSASIPGAISTDTQYF	TGCAGTGCTAGTATTCCGGGAGCTATTAGCACAGATACGCAGTATTTT
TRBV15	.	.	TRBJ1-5	CATSKITSSNQPQHF	TGTGCCACCAGCAAGATAACCTCAAGCAATCAGCCCCAGCATTTT
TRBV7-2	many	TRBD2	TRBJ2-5	CASSLQGTSVETQYF	TGTGCCAGCAGCTTGCAAGGGACTAGCGTAGAGACCCAGTACTTC
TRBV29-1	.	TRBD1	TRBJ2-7	CSVARTGGYEQYF	TGCAGCGTGGCCCGGACAGGGGGGTACGAGCAGTACTTC
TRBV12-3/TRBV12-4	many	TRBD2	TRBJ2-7	CASSRGASGRSYLEQYF	TGTGCCAGCAGTCGGGGGGCTAGCGGGAGGTCCTACTTGGAGCAGTACTTC
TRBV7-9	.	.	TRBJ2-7	CASSLASGNEQYF	TGTGCCAGCAGCTTAGCTTCTGGGAACGAGCAGTACTTC
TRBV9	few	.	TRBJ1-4	CASSREGEKLFF	TGTGCCAGCAGTCGCGAGGGTGAAAAACTGTTTTTT
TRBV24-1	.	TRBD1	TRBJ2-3	CATSATGGRTDTQYF	TGTGCCACCAGTGCAACAGGGGGCCGGACAGATACGCAGTATTTT
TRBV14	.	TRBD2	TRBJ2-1	CASSQAQLAVPLNEQFF	TGTGCCAGCAGCCAAGCGCAACTAGCGGTCCCCCTTAATGAGCAGTTCTTC
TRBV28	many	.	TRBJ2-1	CASSEKTRNYNEQFF	TGTGCCAGCAGTGAAAAGACGCGGAACTACAATGAGCAGTTCTTC
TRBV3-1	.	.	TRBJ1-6	CASSQDWDVALHF	TGTGCCAGCAGCCAAGATTGGGATGTGGCCCTCCACTTT
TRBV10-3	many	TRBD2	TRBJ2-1	CAISVSSGSSYNEQFF	TGTGCCATCAGTGTCTCTAGCGGGAGCTCCTACAATGAGCAGTTCTTC
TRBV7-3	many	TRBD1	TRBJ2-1	CASSRDRGEQFF	TGTGCCAGCAGCCGCGACAGGGGTGAGCAGTTCTTC
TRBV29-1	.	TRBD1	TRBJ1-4	CSGRTGPEKLFF	TGCAGCGGACGGACAGGGCCTGAAAAACTGTTTTTT
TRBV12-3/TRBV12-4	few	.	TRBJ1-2	CASSLHSNYGYTF	TGTGCCAGCAGTTTACACAGTAACTATGGCTACACCTTC
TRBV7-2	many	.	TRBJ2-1	CASNLLGPAEQFF	TGTGCCAGCAACCTGTTGGGTCCGGCTGAGCAGTTCTTC
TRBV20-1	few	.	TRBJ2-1	CSAIQKASDYNEQFF	TGCAGTGCTATACAAAAGGCTAGCGACTACAATGAGCAGTTCTTC
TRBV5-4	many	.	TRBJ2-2	CASSQLITGEQFF	TGTGCCAGCAGCCAGTTGATCACCGGGGAGCAGTTTTTT
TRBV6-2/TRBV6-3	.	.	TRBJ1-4	CASSRQTLEEKLFF	TGTGCCAGCAGTCGCCAGACCCTAGAGGAAAAACTGTTTTTT
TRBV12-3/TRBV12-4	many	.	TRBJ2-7	CASSFWGRGAGEQYF	TGTGCCAGCAGTTTTTGGGGTCGGGGGGCGGGAGAGCAGTACTTC
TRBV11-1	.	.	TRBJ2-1	CASSLWGGTDNEQFF	TGTGCCAGCAGCTTATGGGGGGGCACCGACAATGAGCAGTTCTTC
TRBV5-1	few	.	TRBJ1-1	CASRNGTASREAFF	TGCGCCAGCAGAAACGGGACCGCTTCACGTGAAGCTTTCTTT
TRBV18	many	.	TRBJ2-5	CASSPAGTETQYF	TGTGCCAGCTCACCAGCAGGGACCGAGACCCAGTACTTC
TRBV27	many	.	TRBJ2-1	CASTFRGGSYNEQFF	TGTGCCAGCACCTTCAGGGGGGGGTCCTACAATGAGCAGTTCTTC
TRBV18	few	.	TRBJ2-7	CASSRGNPSYEQYF	TGTGCCAGCTCACGGGGTAATCCCTCCTACGAGCAGTACTTC
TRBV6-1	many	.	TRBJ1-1	CASSSAQLLNTEAFF	TGTGCCAGCAGTTCCGCACAGCTACTGAACACTGAAGCTTTCTTT
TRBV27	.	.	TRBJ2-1	CAIALGGVREEQFF	TGTGCCATCGCCTTGGGCGGGGTACGGGAGGAGCAGTTCTTC
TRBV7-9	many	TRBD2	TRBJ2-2	CASSLSGRFTGELFF	TGTGCCAGCAGCCTTAGCGGGAGGTTCACCGGGGAGCTGTTTTTT
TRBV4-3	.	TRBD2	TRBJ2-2	CASSQDMLAGSNTGELFF	TGCGCCAGCAGCCAAGATATGCTAGCGGGCTCGAACACCGGGGAGCTGTTTTTT
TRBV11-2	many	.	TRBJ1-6	CASSIQSRVPGSPLHF	TGTGCCAGCAGCATCCAAAGCCGGGTCCCAGGATCACCCCTCCACTTT
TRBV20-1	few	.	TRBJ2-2	CSARGRVHNTGELFF	TGCAGTGCTAGAGGCAGGGTACATAACACCGGGGAGCTGTTTTTT
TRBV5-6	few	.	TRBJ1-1	CASSYTGTEAFF	TGTGCCAGCAGCTATACAGGGACTGAAGCTTTCTTT
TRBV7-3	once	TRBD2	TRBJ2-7	CASSEGLAGDPYEQYF	TGCGCCAGCAGCGAAGGACTAGCGGGAGACCCCTACGAGCAGTACTTC
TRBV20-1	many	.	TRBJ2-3	CSAMGSYRGTDTQYF	TGCAGTGCCATGGGGAGTTACAGGGGCACAGATACGCAGTATTTT
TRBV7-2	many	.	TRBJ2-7	CASSLGGLTPSYEQYF	TGTGCCAGCAGCTTGGGGGGACTCACTCCTTCCTACGAGCAGTACTTC
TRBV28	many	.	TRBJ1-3	CASSSSGGGPGNTIYF	TGTGCCAGCAGTTCCTCGGGAGGGGGTCCTGGAAACACCATATATTTT
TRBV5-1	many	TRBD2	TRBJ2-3	CASSVAGNTQYF	TGCGCCAGCAGCGTAGCGGGAAATACGCAGTATTTT
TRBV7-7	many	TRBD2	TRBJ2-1	CASSRGTSSYNEQFF	TGTGCCAGCAGCCGGGGGACTAGCAGCTACAATGAGCAGTTCTTC
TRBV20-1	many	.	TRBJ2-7	CSARPDQRTEQYF	TGCAGTGCTAGACCGGACCAAAGGACCGAGCAGTACTTC
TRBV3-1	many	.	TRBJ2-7	CASSQRHSYEQYF	TGTGCCAGCAGCCAGCGGCATTCCTACGAGCAGTACTTC
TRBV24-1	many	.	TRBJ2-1	CATSEDFPYNEQFF	TGTGCCACCAGTGAGGACTTTCCCTACAATGAGCAGTTCTTC
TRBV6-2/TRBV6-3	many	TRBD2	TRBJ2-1	CASREGSGLAGMSSYNEQFF	TGTGCCAGCAGAGAGGGCTCGGGACTAGCGGGGATGAGCTCCTACAATGAGCAGTTCTTC
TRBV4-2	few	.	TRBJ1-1	CASGVTVNTEAFF	TGTGCCAGCGGGGTGACGGTGAACACTGAAGCTTTCTTT